This TCR beta chain was identified during a study of cytotoxic CD8 clonotypes in ibrutinib-treated CLL. Trimming cost V 4 bases and J 2 bases, with 15 bases left between them. CDR3 size: 16 residues. Per germline, CDR1 SGDLS and CDR2 YYNGEE. Method: immunoSEQ multiplex PCR; TCRdb's copy keeps in-frame clones and lacks some. The repertoire includes about 76,000 clones, less than 85% of them detected once, and roughly 40% sits in the top ten. This specimen consisted of PBMCs, obtained after 24 months of ibrutinib treatment. V and J are TRBV9 and TRBJ1-4; no clear D. This clonotype originated in a human donor with chronic lymphocytic leukemia. The CDR3 sequence: CASSPGMLFTNEKLFF. CDR3 bases: TGTGCCAGCAGCCCTGGGATGTTATTTACTAATGAAAAACTGTTTTTT.